The text below deals with one TCR beta chain. The J segment lost 1 base and the V segment lost 4 bases, leaving 3 bases of the junction unmatched. This CDR3 is 15 amino acids long. Germline V gives CDR1 MGHDK, CDR2 SYGVNS. Recovered status applied to Cohort 3 donors who had two consecutive negative PCRs. It also applied to those with clearance or with symptom resolution. Clones were sequenced by immunoSEQ multiplex PCR, and TCRdb holds only the in-frame ones, with some missing. Among about 120,000 clones listed, about four fifths were seen once. The data were obtained in a study of blood T cell repertoires in COVID-19. Study background: Sites in the United States, Italy and Spain provided acute and convalescent COVID-19 samples.

The sample comprised PBMCs or T cells enriched from blood (not recorded which). The receptor was isolated from a woman aged 25 to 45 who had recovered from COVID-19. The V and J genes are TRBV25-1 and TRBJ2-3; TRBD1 aligns across 9 bases. DNA of the CDR3: TGTGCCAGCAGTGTACAGGGGGCAGGCACAGATACGCAGTATTTT. Translation gives CASSVQGAGTDTQYF.